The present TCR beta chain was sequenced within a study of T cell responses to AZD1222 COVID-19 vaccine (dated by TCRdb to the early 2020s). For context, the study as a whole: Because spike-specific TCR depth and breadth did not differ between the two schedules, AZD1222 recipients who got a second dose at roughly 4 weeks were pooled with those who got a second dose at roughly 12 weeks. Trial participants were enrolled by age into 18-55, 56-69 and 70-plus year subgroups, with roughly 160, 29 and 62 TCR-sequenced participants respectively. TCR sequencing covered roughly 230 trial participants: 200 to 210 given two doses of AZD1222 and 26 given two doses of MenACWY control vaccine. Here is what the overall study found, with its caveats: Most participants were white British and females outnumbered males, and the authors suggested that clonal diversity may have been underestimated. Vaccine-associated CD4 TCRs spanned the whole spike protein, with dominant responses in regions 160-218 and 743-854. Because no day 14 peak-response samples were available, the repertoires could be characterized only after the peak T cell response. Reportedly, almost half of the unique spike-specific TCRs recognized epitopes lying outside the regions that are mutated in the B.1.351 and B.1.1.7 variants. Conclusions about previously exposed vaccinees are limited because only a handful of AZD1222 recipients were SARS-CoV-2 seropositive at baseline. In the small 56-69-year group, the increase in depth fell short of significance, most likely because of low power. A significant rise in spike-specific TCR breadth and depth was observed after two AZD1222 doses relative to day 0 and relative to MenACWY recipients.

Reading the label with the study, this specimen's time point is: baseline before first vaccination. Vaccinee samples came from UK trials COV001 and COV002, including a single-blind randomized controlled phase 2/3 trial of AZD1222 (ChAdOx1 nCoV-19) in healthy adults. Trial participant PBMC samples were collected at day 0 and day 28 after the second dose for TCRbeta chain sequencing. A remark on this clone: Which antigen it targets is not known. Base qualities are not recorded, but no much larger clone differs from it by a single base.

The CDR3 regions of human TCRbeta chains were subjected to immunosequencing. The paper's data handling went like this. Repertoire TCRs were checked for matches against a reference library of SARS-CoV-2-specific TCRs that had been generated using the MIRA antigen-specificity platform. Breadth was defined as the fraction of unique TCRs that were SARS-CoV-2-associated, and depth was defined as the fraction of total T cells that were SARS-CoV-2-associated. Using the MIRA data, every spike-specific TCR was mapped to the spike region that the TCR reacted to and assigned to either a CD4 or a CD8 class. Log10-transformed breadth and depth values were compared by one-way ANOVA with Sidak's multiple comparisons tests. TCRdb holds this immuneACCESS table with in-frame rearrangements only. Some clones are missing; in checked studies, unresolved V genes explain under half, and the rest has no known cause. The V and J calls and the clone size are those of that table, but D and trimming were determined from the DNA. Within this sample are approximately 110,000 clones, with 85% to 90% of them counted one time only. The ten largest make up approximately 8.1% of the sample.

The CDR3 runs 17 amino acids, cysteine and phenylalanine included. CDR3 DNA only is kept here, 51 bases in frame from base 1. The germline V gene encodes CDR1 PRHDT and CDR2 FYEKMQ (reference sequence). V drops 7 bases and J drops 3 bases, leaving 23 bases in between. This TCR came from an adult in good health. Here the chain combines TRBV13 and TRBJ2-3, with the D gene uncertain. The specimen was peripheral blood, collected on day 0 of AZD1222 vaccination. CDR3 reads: CASTTVGLGRLTDTQYF. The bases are TGTGCCAGCACCACCGTTGGCTTAGGACGCTTGACAGATACGCAGTATTTT.